The rows below give T cell receptor beta chains drawn from one sample of a study of blood T cell repertoires in COVID-19. Assay: immunoSEQ multiplex PCR; the TCRdb copy retains only in-frame clones and omits some. The table includes some 58,000 clones, around 93% detected once. The sample consisted of peripheral blood. Receptors were obtained from a man in his forties or fifties with active COVID-19. Both conserved end residues are part of each CDR3. The D gene is left open where the match is weak. Size tells how often a clone was seen (once, few, many) or the class of an expanded clone, and some rows leave it out.

cdr3_aa,cdr3_nt,d_call,clone_size,j_call,v_call
CASSVAVNTGELFF,TGTGCCAGCAGCGTAGCGGTCAACACCGGGGAGCTGTTTTTT,-,-,TRBJ2-2,TRBV9
CASSLEGLPNTGELFF,TGTGCCAGCAGCTTGGAGGGACTCCCCAACACCGGGGAGCTGTTTTTT,-,-,TRBJ2-2,TRBV5-4
CASSLAGRGTDTQYF,TGTGCCAGCAGCTTAGCGGGAAGGGGCACAGATACGCAGTATTTT,TRBD2,-,TRBJ2-3,TRBV9
CASSYRRDREGAGELFF,TGTGCCAGCAGTTACCGGAGGGACCGGGAAGGAGCCGGGGAGCTGTTTTTT,-,-,TRBJ2-2,TRBV6-2/TRBV6-3
CASRQGDYEQYF,TGTGCCAGCAGACAGGGGGACTACGAGCAGTACTTC,TRBD1,-,TRBJ2-7,TRBV28
CASSLSGGMNTEAFF,TGTGCCAGCAGTTTATCAGGCGGCATGAACACTGAAGCTTTCTTT,-,-,TRBJ1-1,TRBV27
CASSTTDRRHYGYTF,TGTGCCAGTAGCACGACAGACCGCCGTCACTATGGCTACACCTTC,-,-,TRBJ1-2,TRBV19
CATEGGGNQPQHF,TGTGCCACCGAAGGGGGAGGCAATCAGCCCCAGCATTTT,-,-,TRBJ1-5,TRBV28
CASSKAQRGYNEQFF,TGTGCCAGCAGCAAAGCACAGCGGGGTTACAATGAGCAGTTCTTC,-,-,TRBJ2-1,TRBV21-1
CASRGTGGWNQPQHF,TGTGCCAGCAGGGGGACAGGGGGCTGGAATCAGCCCCAGCATTTT,TRBD1,few,TRBJ1-5,TRBV6-5
CAWGTGFEYGYTF,TGTGCCTGGGGGACAGGGTTTGAATATGGCTACACCTTC,TRBD1,-,TRBJ1-2,TRBV30
CASSKLGTSGTDTQYF,TGTGCCAGCAGCAAGCTAGGGACTAGCGGCACAGATACGCAGTATTTT,TRBD2,-,TRBJ2-3,TRBV6-2/TRBV6-3
CASRNPQGWVNTEAFF,TGTGCCAGCAGAAACCCACAGGGGTGGGTTAACACTGAAGCTTTCTTT,-,-,TRBJ1-1,TRBV21-1
CASSQGGTGVYSPLHF,TGCGCCAGCAGCCAAGGAGGGACAGGGGTGTATTCACCCCTCCACTTT,TRBD1,-,TRBJ1-6,TRBV4-1
CASSWGTGSYGYTF,TGCGCCAGCAGCTGGGGGACAGGTTCCTATGGCTACACCTTC,TRBD1,-,TRBJ1-2,TRBV5-1
CASSGTGVSPLHF,TGTGCCAGTTCCGGGACAGGGGTTTCACCCCTCCACTTT,TRBD1,-,TRBJ1-6,TRBV19
CASSQVRSGRGGANVLTF,TGTGCCAGCAGCCAAGTGCGTAGCGGGAGGGGTGGGGCCAACGTCCTGACTTTC,TRBD2,-,TRBJ2-6,TRBV3-1/TRBV3-2
CASSRAERYEQYF,TGTGCCAGTAGTAGGGCAGAACGCTACGAGCAGTACTTC,-,-,TRBJ2-7,TRBV19
CASSQDLGAGGEAFF,TGCGCCAGCAGCCAAGATCTTGGGGCAGGGGGTGAAGCTTTCTTT,TRBD1,-,TRBJ1-1,TRBV4-1
CASSPGTGGEKLFF,TGTGCCAGCTCACCCGGGACAGGGGGCGAAAAACTGTTTTTT,TRBD1,-,TRBJ1-4,TRBV18
CASSLVNGRWDEQYF,TGTGCCAGCAGCTTAGTAAATGGCAGGTGGGACGAGCAGTACTTC,-,-,TRBJ2-7,TRBV11-3
CASSGQGTRGNTIYF,TGTGCCAGCAGCGGACAGGGGACACGGGGAAACACCATATATTTT,TRBD1,few,TRBJ1-3,TRBV3-1/TRBV3-2
CASSSIVANEQFF,TGTGCCAGCAGTAGTATAGTTGCCAATGAGCAGTTCTTC,-,-,TRBJ2-1,TRBV6-2/TRBV6-3
CASSRPGTGKATGELFF,TGTGCCAGCAGTCGACCAGGGACAGGGAAGGCCACCGGGGAGCTGTTTTTT,TRBD1,once,TRBJ2-2,TRBV27
CASTPLGQRNSPLHF,TGTGCCAGCACCCCCCTCGGACAGCGTAATTCACCCCTCCACTTT,-,-,TRBJ1-6,TRBV5-6
CATSQWGEINTGELFF,TGTGCCACCAGCCAGTGGGGGGAGATAAACACCGGGGAGCTGTTTTTT,-,-,TRBJ2-2,TRBV15
CASSLVIGGLKTDTQYF,TGTGCCAGCAGCTTAGTTATTGGGGGACTAAAGACAGATACGCAGTATTTT,TRBD2,-,TRBJ2-3,TRBV11-2
CASGRDGVGEQFF,TGTGCCAGCGGGCGGGACGGGGTGGGTGAGCAGTTCTTC,-,-,TRBJ2-1,TRBV7-3